The rows below give T cell receptor beta chains drawn from one sample of a study of T cell responses to AZD1222 COVID-19 vaccine. The data were produced by immunoSEQ multiplex PCR, yet TCRdb's version contains in-frame clones alone and is incomplete. The sample consists of about 150,000 clones, more than 90% of them appearing once. The source material was peripheral blood, sampled on day 0 of AZD1222 vaccination. These receptors were obtained from an adult in good health. CDR3s include the opening cysteine and the closing phenylalanine or tryptophan. The D gene is left open where the match is weak. The size of a clone is reported for some rows only, either as once, few or many, or as a class for expanded clones.

clone_size,v_call,d_call,j_call,cdr3_aa,cdr3_nt
-,TRBV14,-,TRBJ2-3,CASSPSVSIDTQYF,TGTGCCAGCAGCCCCAGTGTGAGCATTGATACGCAGTATTTT
-,TRBV12-3/TRBV12-4,TRBD2,TRBJ2-1,CASSQGGGAEQFF,TGTGCCAGCAGTCAAGGCGGGGGGGCTGAGCAGTTCTTC
-,TRBV3-1/TRBV3-2,-,TRBJ2-7,CASSPFRIGESGYEQYF,TGTGCCAGCAGCCCCTTCAGGATAGGGGAGTCTGGCTACGAGCAGTACTTC
-,TRBV29-1,-,TRBJ2-2,CSVGSVTNTGELFF,TGCAGCGTGGGGTCCGTGACGAACACCGGGGAGCTGTTTTTT
-,TRBV5-1,TRBD2,TRBJ2-7,CASSLGLAGAYEQYF,TGCGCCAGCAGCTTGGGACTAGCGGGGGCCTACGAGCAGTACTTC
-,TRBV28,TRBD1,TRBJ2-2,CASVWTGGEGELFF,TGTGCCAGCGTCTGGACAGGGGGCGAGGGGGAGCTGTTTTTT
-,TRBV9,TRBD2,TRBJ2-1,CASSVSPSSGASYNEQFF,TGTGCCAGCAGCGTAAGTCCCTCTAGCGGGGCGAGCTACAATGAGCAGTTCTTC
-,TRBV5-1,-,TRBJ2-5,CASSLSGTKEETQYF,TGCGCCAGCAGCTTGTCCGGGACGAAAGAAGAGACCCAGTACTTC
-,TRBV13,-,TRBJ1-3,CASSLDLDTGNTIYF,TGTGCCAGCAGCTTAGATCTTGACACTGGAAACACCATATATTTT
-,TRBV15,-,TRBJ2-3,CATGATDTQYF,TGTGCCACGGGGGCGACAGATACGCAGTATTTT
-,TRBV4-1,TRBD1,TRBJ2-1,CASSQVLQGANEQFF,TGCGCCAGCAGCCAAGTTCTCCAGGGGGCCAATGAGCAGTTCTTC
once,TRBV7-2,-,TRBJ2-2,CASSLAGGARTGELFF,TGTGCCAGCAGCTTAGCGGGGGGGGCGCGGACCGGGGAGCTGTTTTTT
-,TRBV19,TRBD1,TRBJ2-1,CASSPGTGGGNEQFF,TGTGCCAGTAGTCCAGGGACAGGGGGTGGGAATGAGCAGTTCTTC
-,TRBV6-2/TRBV6-3,TRBD1,TRBJ1-5,CASSYGQGGQPQHF,TGTGCCAGCAGTTACGGGCAGGGGGGTCAGCCCCAGCATTTT
-,TRBV6-5,-,TRBJ2-3,CASISGGATDTQYF,TGTGCCAGCATCAGCGGTGGAGCCACAGATACGCAGTATTTT
once,TRBV6-6,-,TRBJ2-1,CASSPFTYNEQFF,TGTGCCAGCAGTCCCTTCACCTACAATGAGCAGTTCTTC
-,TRBV5-6,-,TRBJ2-3,CASSLADTQYF,TGTGCCAGCAGCTTAGCAGATACGCAGTATTTT
-,TRBV5-1,-,TRBJ1-5,CASSSYSNQPQHF,TGCGCCAGCAGTTCATATAGCAATCAGCCCCAGCATTTT
-,TRBV5-1,TRBD1,TRBJ2-3,CASSSGDREADTQYF,TGCGCCAGCAGCTCCGGGGACAGGGAAGCAGATACGCAGTATTTT
-,TRBV30,-,TRBJ2-7,CAWSRDSPNEQYF,TGTGCCTGGAGTCGGGACTCGCCCAACGAGCAGTACTTC
-,TRBV20-1,TRBD1,TRBJ1-3,CSASYRGSGNTIYF,TGCAGTGCTAGTTACAGGGGCTCTGGAAACACCATATATTTT
once,TRBV13,-,TRBJ2-7,CASSLSSEGPYSYEQYF,TGTGCCAGCAGCTTATCCAGTGAGGGACCGTACTCCTACGAGCAGTACTTC
-,TRBV7-3,-,TRBJ2-1,CASSLTSASDEQFF,TGTGCCAGCAGCTTAACCTCGGCTAGCGATGAGCAGTTCTTC
once,TRBV28,TRBD2,TRBJ2-1,CASRRNLAGGVNEQFF,TGTGCCAGCAGACGAAACCTAGCGGGAGGGGTTAATGAGCAGTTCTTC
once,TRBV11-2,-,TRBJ1-1,CASSHGQLMNTEAFF,TGTGCCAGCAGCCACGGGCAGTTAATGAACACTGAAGCTTTCTTT
-,TRBV4-2,-,TRBJ1-2,CASSQVGGSGYTF,TGTGCCAGCAGCCAGGTAGGGGGGTCTGGCTACACCTTC
-,TRBV18,TRBD2,TRBJ2-2,CASLGLAGGQTNTGELFF,TGTGCCAGCCTCGGACTAGCGGGGGGGCAGACGAACACCGGGGAGCTGTTTTTT
-,TRBV14,-,TRBJ2-3,CASSQFRGTDTQYF,TGTGCCAGCAGCCAATTCAGGGGCACAGATACGCAGTATTTT
-,TRBV15,-,TRBJ2-7,CATSRDHYEQYF,TGTGCCACCAGCAGAGACCACTACGAGCAGTACTTC
-,TRBV6-2/TRBV6-3,-,TRBJ2-1,CASSTLLGGASYNEQFF,TGTGCCAGCAGTACCTTACTCGGCGGGGCCTCCTACAATGAGCAGTTCTTC
-,TRBV28,-,TRBJ1-1,CASSTDSPGAFF,TGTGCCAGCAGCACAGACTCCCCTGGAGCTTTCTTT
-,TRBV11-2,-,TRBJ1-1,CASSLGSWGGNTEAFF,TGTGCCAGCAGCTTAGGATCCTGGGGGGGGAACACTGAAGCTTTCTTT
-,TRBV7-9,-,TRBJ2-1,CASSFPTLLGVDEQFF,TGTGCCAGCAGCTTCCCAACTCTCCTTGGCGTGGATGAGCAGTTCTTC
-,TRBV6-6,-,TRBJ2-7,CATGELSREQYF,TGTGCCACAGGAGAGTTGTCCCGAGAGCAGTACTTC
-,TRBV30,TRBD2,TRBJ2-2,CAWSGREMDTGELFF,TGTGCCTGGAGTGGGCGGGAGATGGACACCGGGGAGCTGTTTTTT
-,TRBV18,TRBD1,TRBJ1-2,CASSRDRGPNYGYTF,TGTGCCAGCTCCCGGGACAGGGGGCCTAACTATGGCTACACCTTC
-,TRBV6-5,TRBD1,TRBJ1-2,CASRRDRANYGYTF,TGTGCCAGCAGAAGGGACAGGGCGAACTATGGCTACACCTTC
-,TRBV29-1,TRBD2,TRBJ2-1,CSVEILAGRNEQFF,TGCAGCGTTGAGATCCTAGCGGGACGGAATGAGCAGTTCTTC
-,TRBV29-1,TRBD1,TRBJ1-1,CSAGQGQYTEAFF,TGCAGCGCCGGACAGGGACAGTACACTGAAGCTTTCTTT
-,TRBV11-3,-,TRBJ1-4,CASRGPSSGLFF,TGTGCCAGCAGGGGCCCGAGTTCAGGACTGTTTTTT
-,TRBV7-9,-,TRBJ2-7,CASGHGLGGEQYF,TGTGCCAGCGGACACGGACTGGGGGGCGAGCAGTACTTC
-,TRBV4-2,-,TRBJ1-1,CASAPTRDLNSEAFF,TGTGCCAGCGCCCCGACCAGGGATTTGAATTCTGAAGCTTTCTTT
-,TRBV29-1,-,TRBJ1-2,CSAAAGTNYGYTF,TGCAGCGCCGCCGCAGGGACTAACTATGGCTACACCTTC
-,TRBV7-2,-,TRBJ1-2,CASSLGFGRDYGYTF,TGTGCCAGCAGCTTAGGTTTTGGCAGGGACTATGGCTACACCTTC
-,TRBV3-1/TRBV3-2,-,TRBJ2-7,CASSIRTPSYEQYF,TGTGCCAGCAGCATCCGGACCCCCTCCTACGAGCAGTACTTC
-,TRBV19,TRBD2,TRBJ2-1,CASLPGPSGGYSSYNEQFF,TGTGCCAGTCTGCCAGGGCCTAGCGGGGGGTACAGCTCCTACAATGAGCAGTTCTTC
-,TRBV5-4,TRBD2,TRBJ2-1,CASILAGGREQFF,TGTGCCAGCATATTGGCGGGGGGGCGGGAGCAGTTCTTC
-,TRBV12-2,-,TRBJ2-1,CASRLGGPGYNEQFF,TGTGCAAGTCGCCTAGGAGGGCCAGGGTACAATGAGCAGTTCTTC
-,TRBV19,-,TRBJ1-5,CASSIGTPGNQPQHF,TGTGCCAGTAGTATAGGGACCCCAGGGAATCAGCCCCAGCATTTT
-,TRBV29-1,TRBD1,TRBJ1-4,CSVSTWTGGPFVGEKLFF,TGCAGCGTTAGTACCTGGACAGGGGGCCCCTTTGTAGGTGAAAAACTGTTTTTT
-,TRBV10-3,TRBD1,TRBJ1-2,CAISPGTGVYGYTF,TGTGCCATCAGTCCTGGGACAGGGGTCTATGGCTACACCTTC
-,TRBV14,TRBD2,TRBJ2-1,CASRHLAGAQNEQFF,TGTGCCAGCAGACATCTAGCGGGAGCTCAGAATGAGCAGTTCTTC
few,TRBV18,TRBD1,TRBJ2-2,CASSLGQGDTGELFF,TGTGCCAGCTCCCTCGGACAGGGGGACACCGGGGAGCTGTTTTTT
-,TRBV4-3,TRBD1,TRBJ1-1,CASSQRDRGMNTEAFF,TGCGCCAGCAGCCAACGCGACAGGGGAATGAACACTGAAGCTTTCTTT
-,TRBV3-1/TRBV3-2,-,TRBJ1-1,CASSRLPGNTEAFF,TGTGCCAGCAGCCGACTCCCGGGGAACACTGAAGCTTTCTTT
-,TRBV5-4,-,TRBJ2-1,CASSLMGLSGNEQFF,TGTGCCAGCAGCTTGATGGGTCTCTCGGGCAATGAGCAGTTCTTC
-,TRBV12-2,-,TRBJ1-1,CASPGGGIF,TGTGCAAGTCCCGGAGGCGGGATATTT
-,TRBV9,TRBD1,TRBJ1-2,CASSVLAGGYGYTF,TGTGCCAGCAGCGTATTGGCAGGGGGTTATGGCTACACCTTC
-,TRBV5-4,-,TRBJ2-3,CASSSTQLVGTQYF,TGTGCCAGCAGCTCGACCCAACTAGTGGGTACGCAGTATTTT
-,TRBV18,-,TRBJ1-2,CASSPRTLNNYGYTF,TGTGCCAGCTCTCCGAGGACCCTCAATAACTATGGCTACACCTTC